This T cell receptor (beta chain) was captured by sequencing in a study of T cell responses to AZD1222 COVID-19 vaccine. The CDR3 spans 20 residues, counting both ends. The V gene's germline CDR1 is MNHNY and CDR2 SVGAGI (reference sequence). Some clones are missing from TCRdb's copy, which holds only in-frame ones; the method was immunoSEQ multiplex PCR. The table records more than 95,000 clones, approximately 88% of them present only once. Study-wide points: The donor cohort was predominantly white British with a female majority, and clonal diversity may have been underestimated.

For this clone: The antigen remains unidentified. It is unclear where the CDR3 begins or ends on the DNA, so no DNA is shown, and the CDR3 is as TCRdb lists it.

The starting material was peripheral blood, obtained on day 0 of AZD1222 vaccination. The TCR was taken from an adult in good health. The V call is TRBV6-6, the J call TRBJ1-2. CDR3 sequence: CASSPGTMATPSVRAHGYTF.